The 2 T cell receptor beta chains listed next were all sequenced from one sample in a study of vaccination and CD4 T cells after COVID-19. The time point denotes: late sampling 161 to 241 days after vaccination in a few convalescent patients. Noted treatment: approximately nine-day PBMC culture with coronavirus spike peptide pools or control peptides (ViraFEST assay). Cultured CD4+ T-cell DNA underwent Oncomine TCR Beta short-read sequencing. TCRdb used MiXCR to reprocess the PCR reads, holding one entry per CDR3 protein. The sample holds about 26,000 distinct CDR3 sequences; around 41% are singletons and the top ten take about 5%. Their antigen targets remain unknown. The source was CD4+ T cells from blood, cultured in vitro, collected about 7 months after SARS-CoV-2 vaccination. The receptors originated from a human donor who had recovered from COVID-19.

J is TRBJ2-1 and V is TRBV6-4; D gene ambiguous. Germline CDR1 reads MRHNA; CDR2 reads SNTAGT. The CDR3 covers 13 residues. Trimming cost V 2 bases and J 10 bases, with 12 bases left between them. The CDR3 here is CASSDGFLGEQFF. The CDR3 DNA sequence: TGTGCCAGCAGTGACGGCTTTCTGGGCGAGCAGTTCTTC.

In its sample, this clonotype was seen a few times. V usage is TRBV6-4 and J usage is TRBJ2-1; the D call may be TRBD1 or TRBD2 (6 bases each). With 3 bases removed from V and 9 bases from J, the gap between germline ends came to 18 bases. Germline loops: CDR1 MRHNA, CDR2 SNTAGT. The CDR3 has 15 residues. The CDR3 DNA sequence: TGTGCCAGCAGTGAAAGCAGGGGAGGAGGCGGTGAGCAGTTCTTC. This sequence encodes CASSESRGGGGEQFF.